This TCR beta chain derives from a study of blood T cell repertoires in COVID-19. For the study at large: Sources were T cells, B-cell-depleted T cells, or PBMCs; the material itself was cDNA or gDNA.

A single count supports this clone. This CDR3 region has 14 residues. V dropped 5 bases and J dropped 9 bases, with 19 bases sitting between them. The germline V gene encodes CDR1 SGHTA and CDR2 FQGNSA. In the authors' workflow: Amplification from reference gene primers served as the basis for estimated nucleated cell counts. Produced via immunoSEQ multiplex PCR; TCRdb's table is partial and in-frame only. V, J and clone size were drawn from that table, and D and trimming were deduced from the DNA. The sample contains about 320,000 clones, more than 70% of which appear only once. This chain connects TRBV7-2 to TRBJ1-2; unclear D gene. The clonotype originates from a woman aged 50 to 65 with acute or convalescent COVID-19. Sequenced material: peripheral blood. The CDR3 spells CASSQAYAIGSYTF. DNA of the CDR3: TGTGCCAGCAGCCAAGCCTATGCGATCGGTAGCTACACCTTC.